The sequence of this T cell receptor beta chain was determined in a study of blood T cell repertoires in COVID-19. Clones were sequenced by immunoSEQ multiplex PCR, and TCRdb holds only the in-frame ones, with some missing. This sample carries some 180,000 clones, around 84% of them seen once, and the ten largest clones take about 13%. Trimming at V came to 5 bases and at J to 2 bases, leaving 10 bases not matched to a gene. The CDR3 length is 16 residues. Germline V gives CDR1 LNHDA, CDR2 SQIVND (reference sequence). Sequenced input: peripheral blood. V gene TRBV19 combines with J gene TRBJ2-5; 8 bases agree with TRBD1. This receptor was obtained from a human donor in a cohort sampled during active COVID-19. CDR3 sequence (DNA): TGTGCCAGTAGTGCCTCCGGGACAGGAGTTCAAGAGACCCAGTACTTC. Translation: CASSASGTGVQETQYF.